Following are 30 T cell receptor beta chains from one sample sequenced in a study of cytomegalovirus exposure and HLA in healthy donors (dated 2017 in TCRdb). Library preparation used the immunoSEQ multiplex PCR assay. A mixture of 60 forward primers for TCR Vbeta segments and 13 reverse primers for TCR Jbeta segments was used in the multiplex PCR. Sourced from immuneACCESS, this table was stored by TCRdb with only in-frame sequences that have V and J called. A share of the clones is absent; for the studies checked, an unresolved V gene accounts for under half, and the remainder has no known explanation. Across this sample there are 130,000 to 150,000 clones, with approximately 70% seen only once. The ten biggest clones cover over 1% of the sample. Sequenced sample: PBMCs. Source of these receptors: a woman between 40 and 50 years old in good health and CMV-seronegative.

With respect to this clone: Other DNA variants within this sample encode the same CDR3. The J gene is TRBJ2-3, the V gene TRBV5-1, with D unclear. Germline V lookup: CDR1 SGHRS, CDR2 YFSETQ. CDR3 length: 14 amino acids. V lost 0 bases and J 2 bases, leaving 7 bases between the germline ends. CDR3 region: CASSLAGFTDTQYF. CDR3 nucleotide sequence: TGCGCCAGCAGCTTGGCGGGTTTCACAGATACGCAGTATTTT.

The rearrangement joins TRBV7-9 to TRBJ1-2; the D gene is possibly TRBD1 (5 bases). This CDR3 region has 14 residues. The germline V and J ends were trimmed by 3 bases and 8 bases, with 16 bases remaining between them. The germline CDR1 and CDR2 sequences are SEHNR and FQNEAQ (reference sequence). CDR3 sequence (DNA): TGTGCCAGCAGCTTTACACCATCCGGGGGAGGCTACACCTTC. This encodes CASSFTPSGGGYTF.

This clone was detected only a few times. The rearrangement uses TRBV9 and TRBJ1-1, with TRBD1 identical over 7 bases. CDR3 length: 14 amino acids. Germline CDR1 reads SGDLS; CDR2 reads YYNGEE. The ends lost 0 bases at V and 1 base at J; junction bases unmatched: 0. CDR3 amino acids: CASSVGQGNTEAFF. DNA of the CDR3: TGTGCCAGCAGCGTAGGACAGGGGAACACTGAAGCTTTCTTT.

This chain connects TRBV11-2 to TRBJ2-5; 10 bases match TRBD1. There are 15 residues in the CDR3. The V and J ends lost 4 bases and 1 base, in that order; junction bases with no gene match: 3. Germline assignment: CDR1 SGHAT and CDR2 FQNNGV. CDR3 sequence: CASSSRDRGQETQYF. As DNA, the CDR3 is TGTGCCAGCAGCTCCCGGGACAGGGGCCAAGAGACCCAGTACTTC.

The CDR3 spells CASSTLGQGQGTEAFF. The CDR3 DNA is TGTGCCAGTAGTACCCTAGGACAGGGGCAGGGCACTGAAGCTTTCTTT. The chain joins TRBV19 to TRBJ1-1, with 9 nucleotides matching TRBD1. J was trimmed by 4 bases and V by 4 bases; bases with no gene match: 10. This CDR3 region has 16 residues. The germline V gene encodes CDR1 LNHDA and CDR2 SQIVND (reference sequence).

The chain is built from TRBV27 and TRBJ2-7, with 7 bases lining up with TRBD2. This CDR3 is 16 amino acids long. Germline loops: CDR1 MNHEY, CDR2 SMNVEV (reference sequence). V lost 5 bases, J lost 4 bases, and 14 bases stayed unmatched. The CDR3 DNA reads as TGTGCCAGCAGTCCTTCAGGCACAGCGGGGAGTTACGAGCAGTACTTC. It specifies CASSPSGTAGSYEQYF.

The chain employs TRBV7-6 and TRBJ1-6; D not certain. The CDR3 is made up of 15 amino acids. Trimming stripped 1 base from V and 6 bases from J, with 10 bases between. Germline assignment: CDR1 SGHVS and CDR2 FNYEAQ. Written as DNA, the CDR3 is TGTGCCAGCAGCTTAGAGGCAGGCACTAATTCACCCCTCCACTTT. Amino acid sequence: CASSLEAGTNSPLHF.

The chain has TRBV5-6 and TRBJ1-5; D might be TRBD1 (6 bases). Between the trimmed V and J ends, which lost 4 bases and 5 bases, there was a span of 16 bases. The CDR3 is made up of 15 amino acids. The germline V gene has CDR1 SGHDT and CDR2 YYEEEE. The CDR3 sequence is CASSRKVSGDQPQHF. The CDR3 DNA reads as TGTGCCAGCAGCAGAAAGGTGTCAGGGGATCAGCCCCAGCATTTT.

This chain joins TRBV5-1 and TRBJ1-1, with 10 bases that match TRBD1. The length of the CDR3 is 16 residues. Germline V gives CDR1 SGHRS, CDR2 YFSETQ. The V gene end was trimmed by 6 bases and the J gene end by 2 bases; junction bases not matched to a gene: 10. The CDR3 sequence: CASTRGTGAGNTEAFF. The CDR3 DNA is TGCGCCAGCACCCGGGGGACAGGGGCCGGTAACACTGAAGCTTTCTTT.

The rearrangement links TRBV5-1 to TRBJ2-3, with 14 bases matching TRBD2. Germline trimming cut 4 bases from V and 3 bases from J; bases unmatched to any gene: 4. Per the germline V gene, CDR1 is SGHRS and CDR2 is YFSETQ. CDR3 size: 16 residues. CDR3 nucleotides: TGCGCCAGCAGCCGACTAGCGGGGGGGAGGACAGATACGCAGTATTTT. Translated, it gives CASSRLAGGRTDTQYF.

In this sample, this clone turned up a few times. The V call is TRBV19, the J call TRBJ2-5, with a tentative D call TRBD1 (6 bases). This CDR3 has 16 residues. Per the germline V gene, CDR1 is LNHDA and CDR2 is SQIVND (reference sequence). The V and J ends lost 7 bases and 5 bases respectively, with 23 bases between them. CDR3 DNA sequence: TGTGCCAGTACCGAAACCGGGACACCGAGAGGGGAGACCCAGTACTTC. Translating gives CASTETGTPRGETQYF.

The rearrangement joins TRBV27 to TRBJ2-7; 9 bases align to TRBD1. Germline V gives CDR1 MNHEY, CDR2 SMNVEV (reference sequence). The ends lost 6 bases at V and 7 bases at J; junction bases unmatched: 7. The CDR3 length is 13 residues. The CDR3 protein is CASSSGTGLEQYF. Here the CDR3 DNA reads TGTGCCAGCAGCTCCGGGACAGGGTTAGAGCAGTACTTC.

This clone was seen only a few times. The genes are TRBV4-2 and TRBJ2-7; weak D call: TRBD2 (6 bases). The length of the CDR3 is 15 residues. The V end was cut by 1 base, the J end by 0 bases, with 10 bases between. The germline gives CDR1 LGHNA, CDR2 YNFKEQ. The CDR3 DNA is TGTGCCAGCAGCCAAGGGGCGGGGAGCTCCTACGAGCAGTACTTC. Amino acids: CASSQGAGSSYEQYF.

V usage is TRBV7-9 and J usage is TRBJ2-4, with D perhaps matching TRBD2 (5 bases). The CDR3 spans 17 residues. Trimming removed 2 bases from V and 8 bases from J, with 22 bases in between. CDR1 SEHNR and CDR2 FQNEAQ come from the germline V gene (reference sequence). The CDR3 spells CASSLRPLPGTPDIQYF. The CDR3 region has the DNA TGTGCCAGCAGCTTACGACCATTGCCGGGAACCCCTGACATTCAGTACTTC.

This chain uses TRBV28 with TRBJ1-2, with 7 bases aligning to TRBD1. The length of the CDR3 is 18 residues. Trimming removed 6 bases from V and 8 bases from J; junction bases left unmatched: 24. Germline V gene data show CDR1 as MDHEN and CDR2 as SYDVKM. CDR3 coding DNA: TGTGCCAGCAGACCTAGCCAGGGACAGACGACGATTGCTATGGGCTACACCTTC. This codes for CASRPSQGQTTIAMGYTF.

This clone has only a few counts. V is TRBV9 and J is TRBJ1-2; 8 bases line up with TRBD1. CDR3 length: 15 residues. Per the germline V gene, CDR1 is SGDLS and CDR2 is YYNGEE. With V trimmed by 4 bases and J by 8 bases, 13 bases remained unmatched. The CDR3 is CASSPTSQGAWGYTF. The CDR3 DNA is TGTGCCAGCAGCCCAACGAGCCAGGGGGCTTGGGGCTACACCTTC.

The gene calls are TRBV19 and TRBJ1-3; D unresolved. V lost 6 bases and J 0 bases, leaving 6 bases between the germline ends. Germline loops: CDR1 LNHDA, CDR2 SQIVND (reference sequence). The CDR3 consists of 13 residues. The CDR3 sequence is CASSDNSGNTIYF. The DNA for the CDR3 is TGTGCCAGTAGCGACAACTCTGGAAACACCATATATTTT.

The chain uses TRBV6-5 and TRBJ2-3, with 8 nucleotides matching TRBD2. The germline CDR1 and CDR2 sequences are MNHEY and SVGAGI. The CDR3 runs 15 residues. Unmatched junction bases numbered 13, after V lost 5 bases and J lost 9 bases. The CDR3 protein is CASSTPGLGSGTQYF. CDR3 in DNA: TGTGCCAGCAGTACTCCGGGACTAGGTTCCGGCACGCAGTATTTT.

The chain links TRBV10-2 to TRBJ2-7; D is perhaps TRBD1 (6 bases). Per germline, CDR1 WSHSY and CDR2 SAAADI. Trimming cost V 8 bases and J 2 bases, with 16 bases left between them. The CDR3 sequence is 14 residues long. DNA of the CDR3: TGCGCCAGCGGGGCCAGGGGAGCACCCTACGAGCAGTACTTC. The encoded protein is CASGARGAPYEQYF.

The V gene is TRBV25-1, the J gene TRBJ2-2; 10 positions agree with TRBD1. Trimming took 1 base from V and 5 from J; bases not matched to a gene: 10. The CDR3 contains 18 residues. Germline loops: CDR1 MGHDK, CDR2 SYGVNS. The DNA of the CDR3 is TGTGCCAGCAGTGAATTCGTGACAGGGGGCAGGGAAACCGGGGAGCTGTTTTTT. It codes for CASSEFVTGGRETGELFF.

This chain uses TRBV15 with TRBJ2-7, with 10 bases identical to TRBD1. With 1 base clipped from V and 7 bases from J, the junction kept 4 bases outside the gene matches. Germline V CDR1 and CDR2: LNHNV, YYDKDF (reference sequence). This CDR3 contains 14 residues. CDR3 amino acids: CATSRVTGGWEQYV. In nucleotides, the CDR3 is TGTGCCACCAGCAGAGTGACAGGGGGCTGGGAGCAGTACGTC.

The V call is TRBV7-8, the J call TRBJ2-1, with 11 bases that match TRBD2. The CDR3 has 21 amino acids. Germline values: CDR1 SGHVS, CDR2 FQNEAQ. Unmatched junction bases numbered 23, after V lost 6 bases and J lost 4 bases. For the CDR3, the DNA is TGTGCCAGCAGACAGGCCCGGGGGCCTTCTCGACTAGCGGGAAATTACAATGAGCAGTTCTTC. Its translation is CASRQARGPSRLAGNYNEQFF.

V is TRBV18 and J is TRBJ1-4; 7 nucleotides match TRBD1. The germline V gene has CDR1 KGHSH and CDR2 LQKENI. The ends lost 6 bases at V and 6 bases at J; junction bases unmatched: 7. The CDR3 runs to 14 residues. The CDR3 loop reads CASSRGGADEKLFF. The DNA for the CDR3 is TGTGCCAGCTCCCGAGGGGGCGCGGATGAAAAACTGTTTTTT.

The chain uses TRBV15 and TRBJ1-2; 7 bases fit TRBD1. Germline V gene sequence: CDR1 LNHNV, CDR2 YYDKDF (reference sequence). The CDR3 spans 15 residues. The ends lost 0 bases at V and 3 bases at J; junction bases unmatched: 4. For the CDR3, the DNA is TGTGCCACCAGCAGAGATTATCAGGGGGACTATGGCTACACCTTC. Translated, it gives CATSRDYQGDYGYTF.

The V call is TRBV2, the J call TRBJ1-2, with D possibly being TRBD1 (5 bases). This CDR3 has 19 residues. V lost 5 bases and J 0 bases, leaving 25 bases between the germline ends. The V gene's germline CDR1 is SNHLY and CDR2 FYNNEI. The CDR3 here is CASSLKIGRASTTNYGYTF. For the CDR3, the DNA is TGTGCCAGCAGTCTGAAGATCGGCAGGGCCTCAACGACTAACTATGGCTACACCTTC.

The V call is TRBV9, the J call TRBJ1-1; a possible D gene is TRBD1 (6 bases). V was cut by 0 bases and J by 1 base, with 10 bases left in between. The CDR3 sequence is 15 residues long. CDR1 is SGDLS and CDR2 is YYNGEE in the germline V gene. CDR3 loop: CASSVVSGQNTEAFF. In nucleotides, the CDR3 is TGTGCCAGCAGCGTAGTATCGGGACAGAACACTGAAGCTTTCTTT.

This chain uses TRBV15 with TRBJ2-1; 12 nucleotides align to TRBD2. Trimming removed 5 bases from V and 2 bases from J; junction bases left unmatched: 7. Germline V lookup: CDR1 LNHNV, CDR2 YYDKDF (reference sequence). This CDR3 comprises 17 residues. The CDR3: CATSVESSGGAYNEQFF. In DNA, the CDR3 is TGTGCCACCAGCGTCGAATCTAGCGGGGGGGCCTACAATGAGCAGTTCTTC.

This clone was seen once. Relative to the germline gene, one junction end is altered; a read error may explain this. The chain couples TRBV7-9 to TRBJ2-1; D is possibly TRBD2 (5 bases). The CDR3 has 17 amino acids. From germline, CDR1 is SEHNR and CDR2 FQNEAQ (reference sequence). CDR3 in DNA: TGTTCCAGCAGCTTAAGCCCCGCCGGGAACTCCTACAATGAGCAGTTCTTC. Encoded protein: CSSSLSPAGNSYNEQFF.

This sequence joins TRBV29-1 and TRBJ2-2, with 9 bases matching TRBD1. J was trimmed by 2 bases and V by 1 base; bases with no gene match: 8. The CDR3 has 17 residues. Germline assignment: CDR1 SQVTM and CDR2 ANQGSEA. CDR3 residues: CSVEGLSGQGNTGELFF. In nucleotides, the CDR3 is TGCAGCGTTGAAGGACTATCGGGACAGGGTAACACCGGGGAGCTGTTTTTT.

As for this clone: The junction departs from the called germline gene at one end, perhaps through a read error. Written as DNA, the CDR3 is TGTGCCAGCAGCCCGGGGGGGCTCACTAATGAAAAACTGTTTTTT. Protein sequence: CASSPGGLTNEKLFF. The chain carries TRBV4-1 and TRBJ1-4; D is perhaps TRBD1 (6 bases). Germline V gene sequence: CDR1 MGHRA, CDR2 YSYEKL. The length of the CDR3 is 15 residues.